The 25 T cell receptor beta chains below all came from one sample that was sequenced in a study of shared clonotypes between healthy human individuals. Assay: immunoSEQ multiplex PCR; the TCRdb copy retains only in-frame clones and omits some. The sample includes roughly 1,100,000 clones, roughly 80% of them seen just once. Sequenced sample: memory CD4+ T cells sorted from blood. As to subset: CD45RA-negative fraction. These TCRs come from a man aged 18-30 years in good health.

CDR3 nucleotide sequence: TGTGCCATGGGTCAGCCCCAGCATTTT. This encodes CAMGQPQHF. This rearrangement joins TRBV28 to TRBJ1-5, with no clear D. Germline V CDR1 and CDR2: MDHEN, SYDVKM. CDR3 size: 9 residues. Trimming stripped 10 bases from V and 6 bases from J, with 4 bases between. The full variable domain, in which reference TRBV28 and TRBJ1-5 provide the parts outside the CDR3, is DVKVTQSSRYLVKRTGEKVFLECVQDMDHENMFWYRQDPGLGLRLIYFSYDVKMKEKGDIPEGYSVSREKKERFSLILESASTNQTSMYLCAMGQPQHFGDGTRLSIL.

V usage is TRBV4-1 and J usage is TRBJ1-5, with a possible D match to TRBD1 (5 bases). The CDR3 extends over 16 amino acids. Germline assignment: CDR1 MGHRA and CDR2 YSYEKL. V gave up 3 bases and J gave up 10 bases, with 22 bases separating them. The CDR3: CASSQTGRTGLDPQHF. CDR3 bases: TGCGCCAGCAGCCAGACGGGACGTACGGGATTAGATCCCCAGCATTTT.

The chain couples TRBV27 to TRBJ1-2; 8 bases line up with TRBD1. The V gene's germline CDR1 is MNHEY and CDR2 SMNVEV (reference sequence). Germline trimming cut 6 bases from V and 8 bases from J; bases unmatched to any gene: 8. The CDR3 loop spans 13 amino acids. CDR3 sequence reads: CASRTTGAGGYTF. CDR3 DNA sequence: TGTGCCAGCAGGACGACAGGGGCGGGAGGCTACACCTTC.

The V gene is TRBV20-1, the J gene TRBJ2-1; no clear D. This CDR3 region has 11 residues. V was shortened by 5 bases and J by 4 bases, with 6 bases between the two germline ends. The germline gives CDR1 DFQATT, CDR2 SNEGSKA (reference sequence). Here the CDR3 DNA reads TGCAGTGCTCTTGATTACAATGAGCAGTTCTTC. Encoded protein: CSALDYNEQFF.

As for this clone: The same CDR3 also results from other DNA sequences found in this sample. The chain has TRBV6-1 and TRBJ1-2; D possibly corresponds to TRBD1 (6 bases). Germline V lookup: CDR1 MNHNS, CDR2 SASEGT. The CDR3 is made up of 13 amino acids. The germline V and J ends were trimmed by 3 bases and 3 bases, with 8 bases remaining between them. The CDR3 region is CASSERQDYGYTF. The CDR3, as DNA: TGTGCCAGCAGTGAGCGACAGGACTATGGCTACACCTTC.

A single count supports this clone. The chain joins TRBV5-1 to TRBJ2-1; TRBD1 matches 7 bases. The CDR3 runs 15 residues. J lost 6 bases, V lost 0 bases, and 6 bases had no gene match. The V gene's germline CDR1 is SGHRS and CDR2 YFSETQ. The CDR3 coding sequence is TGCGCCAGCAGCTTGGAGGGGGCGGTGGGCAATGAGCAGTTCTTC. Its translation: CASSLEGAVGNEQFF.

V is TRBV10-3 and J is TRBJ1-1, with 8 bases fitting TRBD1. V dropped 7 bases and J dropped 2; count of bases not matched to a gene: 6. CDR1 and CDR2 from the germline V gene are ENHRY and SYGVKD. The CDR3 totals 14 residues. The CDR3 DNA follows: TGTGCCATCAACGACAGGGGTTCCAACACTGAAGCTTTCTTT. This codes for CAINDRGSNTEAFF.

The rearrangement links TRBV11-3 to TRBJ2-7; 13 nucleotides agree with TRBD2. There are 15 residues in the CDR3. Germline lookup yields CDR1 SGHNT and CDR2 YENEEA. V shed 3 bases, J shed 6 bases, and the junction held 5 bases outside the gene matches. CDR3 in amino acids: CASSLGTSGAIEQYF. The DNA for the CDR3 is TGTGCCAGCAGCTTGGGGACTAGCGGGGCCATCGAGCAGTACTTC. Supplemented by reference TRBV11-3 and TRBJ2-7, the full variable domain reads EAGVVQSPRYKIIEKKQPVAFWCNPISGHNTLYWYLQNLGQGPELLIRYENEEAVDDSQLPKDRFSAERLKGVDSTLKIQPAELGDSAVYLCASSLGTSGAIEQYFGPGTRLTVT.

This clone is a singleton in its sample. The sample has other DNA sequences that encode this CDR3 too. This rearrangement joins TRBV28 to TRBJ2-7; no clear D gene. Germline CDR1 is MDHEN and CDR2 is SYDVKM. Trimming left V 3 bases short and J 4 bases short, with 7 bases between. The CDR3 is 12 residues long. For the CDR3, the DNA is TGTGCCAGCAGTTTGACCACATACGAGCAGTACTTC. It translates to CASSLTTYEQYF.

The chain uses TRBV19 and TRBJ2-3; D tentatively fits TRBD1 or TRBD2 (6 bases each). V lost 6 bases, J lost 6 bases, and 19 bases lay in between. The CDR3 extends over 15 amino acids. Germline CDR1 LNHDA, CDR2 SQIVND (reference sequence). In DNA, the CDR3 is TGTGCCAGTAGCCCCAGGTGGGGGGCGAGGGATACGCAGTATTTT. Translation: CASSPRWGARDTQYF.

This clone showed up just once. The sample holds other DNA sequences that translate to the same CDR3. V usage is TRBV4-3 and J usage is TRBJ2-1, with a weak D call TRBD1 (6 bases). From germline, CDR1 is LGHNA and CDR2 YSLEER. The CDR3 contains 14 residues. V was clipped by 1 base and J by 3 bases, with 7 bases between them. CDR3 loop: CASSQVRGYNEQFF. DNA of the CDR3: TGCGCCAGCAGCCAAGTCAGGGGCTACAATGAGCAGTTCTTC.

This rearrangement joins TRBV6-1 to TRBJ2-5; 8 positions agree with TRBD1. Germline V gene data show CDR1 as MNHNS and CDR2 as SASEGT. Trimming cost V 2 bases and J 5 bases; bases outside gene matches: 4. The CDR3 sequence is 14 residues long. In DNA form, the CDR3 reads TGTGCCAGCAGTGAACAGGGGGCTAGGGAGACCCAGTACTTC. Translation gives CASSEQGARETQYF.

This chain uses TRBV6-1 with TRBJ2-1; no definite D call. The CDR3 has 13 amino acids. CDR1 and CDR2 (germline): MNHNS, SASEGT. Trimming removed 2 bases at V and 7 bases at J, with 9 bases between. The CDR3 loop is CASSELGFNEQFF. As DNA, the CDR3 is TGTGCCAGCAGTGAATTGGGGTTTAATGAGCAGTTCTTC.

The chain is built from TRBV5-4 and TRBJ2-1; 11 bases agree with TRBD2. The CDR3 totals 16 residues. Germline V gene sequence: CDR1 SGHNT, CDR2 YYREEE (reference sequence). J gave up 3 bases and V 2 bases, and 4 bases lay outside the gene matches. The CDR3: CASSFLLAGGYNEQFF. The DNA of the CDR3 is TGTGCCAGCAGCTTCCTCCTAGCGGGGGGCTACAATGAGCAGTTCTTC.

The chain has TRBV2 and TRBJ2-5, with unresolved D. The CDR3 has 15 residues. Germline loops: CDR1 SNHLY, CDR2 FYNNEI. Trimming took 3 bases from V and 2 from J, leaving 13 bases between them. The CDR3 spells CASSDYRLMQETQYF. DNA of the CDR3: TGTGCCAGCAGTGATTACCGATTGATGCAAGAGACCCAGTACTTC.

This clone was observed at least ten times. This sequence joins TRBV7-2 and TRBJ2-3; 11 nucleotides line up with TRBD2. With V trimmed by 7 bases and J by 3 bases, 6 bases remained unmatched. This CDR3 region has 15 residues. CDR1 is SGHTA and CDR2 is FQGNSA in the germline V gene. Here the CDR3 DNA reads TGTGCCAGCAACCGGGGACTAGCGGTAACAGATACGCAGTATTTT. It yields the protein CASNRGLAVTDTQYF.

V and J are TRBV29-1 and TRBJ2-4, with 7 positions matching TRBD2. CDR1 and CDR2 from the germline V gene are SQVTM and ANQGSEA. The CDR3 covers 16 residues. With 4 bases clipped from V and 5 bases from J, the junction kept 14 bases outside the gene matches. The DNA for the CDR3 is TGCAGCGTTGGTAGCACATCTTGGGGGGGAGAAAACATTCAGTACTTC. Translated: CSVGSTSWGGENIQYF.

The chain employs TRBV2 and TRBJ1-6, with no clear D. V was shortened by 7 bases and J by 9 bases, with 10 bases between the two germline ends. There are 12 residues in the CDR3. The V gene's germline CDR1 is SNHLY and CDR2 FYNNEI. This CDR3 is CASNQELSPLHF. As DNA, the CDR3 is TGTGCCAGCAATCAGGAGCTTTCACCCCTCCACTTT.

This clone was recorded many times. At the DNA level, this CDR3 is encoded by other sequences in the same sample as well. The gene calls are TRBV5-4 and TRBJ1-4; possible D gene TRBD1, 5 bases. V lost 4 bases and J 0 bases, leaving 10 bases between the germline ends. The CDR3 has 15 amino acids. Germline-derived CDR1 and CDR2 are SGHNT and YYREEE (reference sequence). The CDR3, as DNA: TGTGCCAGCAGCCCGGGGGGGACAACTAATGAAAAACTGTTTTTT. Translating gives CASSPGGTTNEKLFF.

V and J are TRBV10-3 and TRBJ2-1, with TRBD2 as a possible D gene (5 bases). Germline V lookup: CDR1 ENHRY, CDR2 SYGVKD. The CDR3 runs 16 residues. V dropped 6 bases and J dropped 0 bases, with 15 bases sitting between them. The CDR3 here is CAIRGSGYDSYNEQFF. As DNA, the CDR3 is TGTGCCATCAGGGGGAGTGGGTACGACTCCTACAATGAGCAGTTCTTC.

CDR3 nucleotide sequence: TGTGCCAGCAGCCCCGGGACACTTGGGCTCTACGAGCAGTACTTC. Its protein product is CASSPGTLGLYEQYF. The chain employs TRBV9 and TRBJ2-7; weak D call: TRBD1 (6 bases). Trimming pared 4 bases from V and 3 bases from J, leaving 17 bases between. This CDR3 comprises 15 residues. From germline, CDR1 is SGDLS and CDR2 YYNGEE. The variable domain in full, completed from reference TRBV9 and TRBJ2-7, reads DSGVTQTPKHLITATGQRVTLRCSPRSGDLSVYWYQQSLDQGLQFLIQYYNGEERAKGNILERFSAQQFPDLHSELNLSSLELGDSALYFCASSPGTLGLYEQYFGPGTRLTVT.

With regard to this clone: An end of the junction differs from the germline gene, which may be a read error. V is TRBV2 and J is TRBJ2-5, with 8 bases fitting TRBD2. CDR1 SNHLY and CDR2 FYNNEI come from the germline V gene. This CDR3 comprises 14 residues. The CDR3 DNA reads as TGTGCCAGCAGTAAAGCTAGCGGGCAAGAGACCCAGTACTTC. Amino acids: CASSKASGQETQYF. The variable domain in full, completed from reference TRBV2 and TRBJ2-5, reads EPEVTQTPSHQVTQMGQEVILRCVPISNHLYFYWYRQILGQKVEFLVSFYNNEISEKSEIFDDQFSVERPDGSNFTLKIRSTKLEDSAMYFCASSKASGQETQYFGPGTRLLVL.

Written as DNA, the CDR3 is TGTGCCTGGTCCGCCTTCGGCGGCAACTATGGCTACACCTTC. Its translation is CAWSAFGGNYGYTF. The chain uses TRBV30 and TRBJ1-2; D not resolved. The CDR3 covers 14 residues. The V and J ends lost 5 bases and 2 bases respectively, with 15 bases between them. Germline values: CDR1 GTSNPN, CDR2 SVGIG (reference sequence). The entire variable domain, with the rest obtained from reference TRBV30 and TRBJ1-2, is as follows: SQTIHQWPATLVQPVGSPLSLECTVEGTSNPNLYWYRQAAGRGLQLLFYSVGIGQISSEVPQNLSASRPQDRQFILSSKKLLLSDSGFYLCAWSAFGGNYGYTFGSGTRLTVV.

This chain joins TRBV28 and TRBJ1-2; D remains unclear. This CDR3 comprises 15 residues. Trimming pared 2 bases from V and 2 bases from J, leaving 12 bases between. Looked up from germline, CDR1 is MDHEN and CDR2 is SYDVKM. The DNA of the CDR3 is TGTGCCAGCAGTTTACCCCTAACCTACAACTATGGCTACACCTTC. As protein: CASSLPLTYNYGYTF.

The genes are TRBV9 and TRBJ2-2; 12 nucleotides align to TRBD1. V trimming: 1 base; J trimming: 3 bases; junction bases outside the gene matches: 16. This CDR3 comprises 21 residues. Germline V gene data show CDR1 as SGDLS and CDR2 as YYNGEE. The CDR3 region has the DNA TGTGCCAGCAGCGTAACGATACGAGGAGGGGACAGGGGGCGTCACACCGGGGAGCTGTTTTTT. Its translation: CASSVTIRGGDRGRHTGELFF.